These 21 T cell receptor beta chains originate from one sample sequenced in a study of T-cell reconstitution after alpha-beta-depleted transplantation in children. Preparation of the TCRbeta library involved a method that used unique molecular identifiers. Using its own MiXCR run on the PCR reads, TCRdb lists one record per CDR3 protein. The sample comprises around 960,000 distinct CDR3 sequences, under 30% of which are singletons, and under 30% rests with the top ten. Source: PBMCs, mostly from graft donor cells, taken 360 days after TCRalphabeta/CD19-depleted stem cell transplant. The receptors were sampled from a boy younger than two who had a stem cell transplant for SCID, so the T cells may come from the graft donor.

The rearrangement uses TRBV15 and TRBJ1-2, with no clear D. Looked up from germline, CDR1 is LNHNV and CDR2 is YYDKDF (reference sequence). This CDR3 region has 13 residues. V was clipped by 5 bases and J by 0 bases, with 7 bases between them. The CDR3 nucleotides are TGTGCCACCAGCCATGGGGCTAACTATGGCTACACCTTC. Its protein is CATSHGANYGYTF.

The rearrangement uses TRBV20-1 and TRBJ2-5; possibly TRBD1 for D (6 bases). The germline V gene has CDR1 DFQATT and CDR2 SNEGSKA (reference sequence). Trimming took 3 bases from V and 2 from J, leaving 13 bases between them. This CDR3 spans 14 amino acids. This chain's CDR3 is CSASYRTAQETQYF. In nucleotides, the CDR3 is TGCAGTGCTAGCTACCGGACAGCGCAAGAGACCCAGTACTTC.

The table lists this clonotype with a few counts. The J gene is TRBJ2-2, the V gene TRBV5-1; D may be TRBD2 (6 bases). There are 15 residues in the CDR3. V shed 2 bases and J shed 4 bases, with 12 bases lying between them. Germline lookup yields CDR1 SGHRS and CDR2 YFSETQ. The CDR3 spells CASSLGGDGTGELFF. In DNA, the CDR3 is TGCGCCAGCAGCTTAGGAGGGGACGGCACCGGGGAGCTGTTTTTT.

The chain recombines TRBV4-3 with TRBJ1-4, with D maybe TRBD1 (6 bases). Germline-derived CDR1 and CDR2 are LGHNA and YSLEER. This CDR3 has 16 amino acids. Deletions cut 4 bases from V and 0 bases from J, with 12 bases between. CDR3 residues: CASSRAGTSTNEKLFF. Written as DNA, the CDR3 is TGCGCCAGCAGCCGGGCCGGGACATCAACTAATGAAAAACTGTTTTTT.

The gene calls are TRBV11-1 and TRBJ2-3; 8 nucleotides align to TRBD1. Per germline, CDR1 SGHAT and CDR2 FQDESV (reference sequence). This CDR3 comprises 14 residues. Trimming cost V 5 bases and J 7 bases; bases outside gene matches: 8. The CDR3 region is CASSTTGEANTQYF. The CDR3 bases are TGTGCCAGCAGCACGACAGGGGAAGCAAATACGCAGTATTTT.

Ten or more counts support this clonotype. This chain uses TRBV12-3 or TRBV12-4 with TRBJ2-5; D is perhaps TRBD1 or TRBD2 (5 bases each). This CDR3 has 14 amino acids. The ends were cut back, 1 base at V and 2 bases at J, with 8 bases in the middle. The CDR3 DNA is TGTGCCAGCAGTTTAGAGAGGGGTCAAGAGACCCAGTACTTC. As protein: CASSLERGQETQYF.

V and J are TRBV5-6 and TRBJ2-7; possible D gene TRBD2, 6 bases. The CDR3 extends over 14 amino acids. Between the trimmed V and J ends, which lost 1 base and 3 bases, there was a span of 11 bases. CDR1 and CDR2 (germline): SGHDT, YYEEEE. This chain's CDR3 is CASSLIRGGYEQYF. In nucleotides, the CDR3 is TGTGCCAGCAGCTTGATTAGGGGAGGCTACGAGCAGTACTTC.

CDR3 amino acids: CASSAWDWKSTDTQYF. CDR3 coding DNA: TGCGCCAGCAGCGCATGGGACTGGAAGAGCACAGATACGCAGTATTTT. The chain employs TRBV5-1 and TRBJ2-3, with D possibly matching TRBD2 (6 bases). Looked up from germline, CDR1 is SGHRS and CDR2 is YFSETQ. The CDR3 is 16 amino acids. Trimming took off 4 bases at V and 0 bases at J, with 15 bases between the two ends.

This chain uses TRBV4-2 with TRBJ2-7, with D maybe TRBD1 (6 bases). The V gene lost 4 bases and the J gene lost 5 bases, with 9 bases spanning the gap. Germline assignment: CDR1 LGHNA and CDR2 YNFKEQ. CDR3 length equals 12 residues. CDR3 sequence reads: CASSPRDNEQYF. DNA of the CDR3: TGTGCCAGCAGCCCCCGGGACAACGAGCAGTACTTC.

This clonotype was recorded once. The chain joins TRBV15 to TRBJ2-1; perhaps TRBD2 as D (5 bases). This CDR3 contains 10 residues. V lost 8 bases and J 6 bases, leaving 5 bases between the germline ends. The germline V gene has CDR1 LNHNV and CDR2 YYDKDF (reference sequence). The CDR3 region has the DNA TGTGCCACCGGACTCAATGAGCAGTTCTTC. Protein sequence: CATGLNEQFF.

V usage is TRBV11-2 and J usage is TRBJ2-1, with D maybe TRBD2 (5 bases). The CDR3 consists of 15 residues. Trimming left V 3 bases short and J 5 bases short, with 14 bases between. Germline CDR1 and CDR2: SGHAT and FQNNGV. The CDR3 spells CASSFYRTRNNEQFF. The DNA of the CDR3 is TGTGCCAGCAGCTTTTATAGGACTCGAAACAATGAGCAGTTCTTC. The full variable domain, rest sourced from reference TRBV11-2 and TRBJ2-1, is EAGVAQSPRYKIIEKRQSVAFWCNPISGHATLYWYQQILGQGPKLLIQFQNNGVVDDSQLPKDRFSAERLKGVDSTLKIQPAKLEDSAVYLCASSFYRTRNNEQFFGPGTRLTVL.

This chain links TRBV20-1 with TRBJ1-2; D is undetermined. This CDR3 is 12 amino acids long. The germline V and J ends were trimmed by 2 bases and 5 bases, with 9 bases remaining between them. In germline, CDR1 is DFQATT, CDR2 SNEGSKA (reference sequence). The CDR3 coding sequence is TGCAGTGCTAGAAAGGTTTTATATGGCTACACCTTC. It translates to CSARKVLYGYTF.

The CDR3 loop is CSVGWAGYNEQFF. CDR3 DNA sequence: TGCAGCGTCGGGTGGGCAGGTTACAATGAGCAGTTCTTC. The V call is TRBV29-1, the J call TRBJ2-1; unclear D gene. CDR1 is SQVTM, CDR2 ANQGSEA, per germline. The CDR3 loop spans 13 amino acids. V lost 6 bases to trimming and J lost 4 bases, with 13 bases between them.

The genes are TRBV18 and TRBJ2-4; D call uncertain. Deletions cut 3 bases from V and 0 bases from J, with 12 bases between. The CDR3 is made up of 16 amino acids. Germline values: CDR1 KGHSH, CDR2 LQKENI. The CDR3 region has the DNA TGTGCCAGCTCACCTCTCGGACGGCTAGCCAAAAACATTCAGTACTTC. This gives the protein CASSPLGRLAKNIQYF.

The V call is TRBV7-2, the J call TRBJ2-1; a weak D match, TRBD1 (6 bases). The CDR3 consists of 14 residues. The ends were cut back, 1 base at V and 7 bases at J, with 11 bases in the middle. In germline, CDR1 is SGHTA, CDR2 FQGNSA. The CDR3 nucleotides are TGTGCCAGCAGCTTAGACAGGGTCGGGAATGAGCAGTTCTTC. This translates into CASSLDRVGNEQFF.

The CDR3 spells CACPNSGGGYGYTF. The CDR3 DNA follows: TGTGCCTGCCCCAATTCGGGGGGCGGCTATGGCTACACCTTC. This sequence joins TRBV12-3 or TRBV12-4 and TRBJ1-2, with D tentatively TRBD1 (6 bases). Trimming removed 11 bases from V and 4 bases from J, with 20 bases in between. The length of the CDR3 is 14 residues.

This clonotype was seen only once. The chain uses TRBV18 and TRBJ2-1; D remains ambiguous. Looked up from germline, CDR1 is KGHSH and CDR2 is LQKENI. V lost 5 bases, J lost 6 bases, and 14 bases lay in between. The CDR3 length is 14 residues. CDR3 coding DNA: TGTGCCAGCTCAGGGCCCAACACAATCAATGAGCAGTTCTTC. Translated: CASSGPNTINEQFF.

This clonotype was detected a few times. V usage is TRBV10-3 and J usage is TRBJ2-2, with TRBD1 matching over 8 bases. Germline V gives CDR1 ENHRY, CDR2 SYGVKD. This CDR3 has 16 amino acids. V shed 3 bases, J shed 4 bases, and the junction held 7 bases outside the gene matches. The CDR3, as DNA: TGTGCCATCAGTGACCCCGGGACAGGTCGCACCGGGGAGCTGTTTTTT. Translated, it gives CAISDPGTGRTGELFF.

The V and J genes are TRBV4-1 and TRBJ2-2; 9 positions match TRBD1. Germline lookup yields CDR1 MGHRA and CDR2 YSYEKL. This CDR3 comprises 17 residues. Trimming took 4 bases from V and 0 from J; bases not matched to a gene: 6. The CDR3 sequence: CASSLTGTGPNTGELFF. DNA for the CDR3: TGCGCCAGCAGCCTAACCGGGACAGGGCCGAACACCGGGGAGCTGTTTTTT.

The CDR3 spells CASSFEGAGGNTIYF. The CDR3 DNA sequence: TGTGCCAGCAGTTTTGAGGGGGCGGGTGGAAACACCATATATTTT. The rearrangement uses TRBV28 and TRBJ1-3, with 7 bases identical to TRBD1. The CDR3 has 15 amino acids. Germline CDR1 MDHEN, CDR2 SYDVKM. Germline trimming cut 3 bases from V and 3 bases from J; bases unmatched to any gene: 5.

Here the CDR3 DNA reads TGCAGCGTTGGTTCCTCCCCTGGGGCCTACGAGCAGTACTTC. This translates into CSVGSSPGAYEQYF. The rearrangement uses TRBV29-1 and TRBJ2-7; D unresolved. V dropped 4 bases and J dropped 2 bases, with 15 bases sitting between them. CDR3 length: 14 amino acids. Looked up from germline, CDR1 is SQVTM and CDR2 is ANQGSEA.